The next 22 T cell receptor beta chains were all read from a single sample in a study of blood T cell repertoires in COVID-19. Generated by immunoSEQ multiplex PCR, the TCRdb table keeps only in-frame clones and is missing some. The sample consists of approximately 50,000 clones, 60% to 85% of them appearing once. Sequences were obtained from peripheral blood. The receptors were sampled from a man in his forties or fifties with active or convalescent COVID-19.

The chain employs TRBV6-6 and TRBJ1-2; TRBD1 matches 8 bases. There are 18 residues in the CDR3. CDR1 and CDR2 from the germline V gene are MNHNY and SVGAGI (reference sequence). V dropped 5 bases and J dropped 2; count of bases not matched to a gene: 16. CDR3 nucleotides: TGTGCCAGCAGTCGACAGGGGACCTCAGTCTCGCGAAACTATGGCTACACCTTC. It yields the protein CASSRQGTSVSRNYGYTF.

The chain links TRBV20-1 to TRBJ2-1; D not certain. The CDR3 totals 11 residues. V shed 5 bases and J shed 12 bases, with 14 bases lying between them. Germline-derived CDR1 and CDR2 are DFQATT and SNEGSKA (reference sequence). For the CDR3, the DNA is TGCAGTGCTGCCCTAAGCAATCGGCAGTTCTTC. Protein: CSAALSNRQFF.

The J gene is TRBJ2-5, the V gene TRBV12-5; a weak D match, TRBD1 (5 bases). The germline V gene has CDR1 LGHNT and CDR2 FRNRAP. The CDR3 totals 12 residues. V gave up 5 bases and J gave up 2 bases, with 6 bases separating them. The CDR3, as DNA: TGTGCTAGTGGTCCAGGGCAAGAGACCCAGTACTTC. It translates to CASGPGQETQYF.

The chain is built from TRBV7-9 and TRBJ1-1; tentative D call: TRBD1 (5 bases). The ends were cut back, 4 bases at V and 5 bases at J, with 14 bases in the middle. The CDR3 consists of 14 residues. Germline-derived CDR1 and CDR2 are SEHNR and FQNEAQ (reference sequence). This CDR3 reads CASSSGLSRTEAFF. The CDR3 DNA sequence: TGTGCCAGCAGCTCGGGACTGAGCAGGACTGAAGCTTTCTTT.

V is TRBV19 and J is TRBJ1-2, with D perhaps TRBD1 (5 bases). Looked up from germline, CDR1 is LNHDA and CDR2 is SQIVND (reference sequence). The length of the CDR3 is 13 residues. Trimming took 10 bases from V and 0 from J, leaving 12 bases between them. The CDR3 spells CATRPGPNYGYTF. CDR3 sequence (DNA): TGTGCCACCCGTCCAGGGCCTAACTATGGCTACACCTTC.

V gene TRBV5-1 combines with J gene TRBJ2-5; TRBD1 aligns across 8 bases. V trimming: 4 bases; J trimming: 4 bases; junction bases outside the gene matches: 3. Germline V gene sequence: CDR1 SGHRS, CDR2 YFSETQ. This CDR3 has 13 residues. CDR3: CASSRTGTETQYF. The CDR3 DNA reads TGCGCCAGCAGCCGGACAGGGACAGAGACCCAGTACTTC.

This sequence joins TRBV28 and TRBJ1-4; tentative D call: TRBD1 (6 bases). The germline gives CDR1 MDHEN, CDR2 SYDVKM. This CDR3 has 14 amino acids. The V end was cut by 10 bases, the J end by 4 bases, with 16 bases between. Here the CDR3 reads CATSRGGDNEKLFF. CDR3 coding DNA: TGTGCCACTTCTAGGGGGGGGGATAATGAAAAACTGTTTTTT.

In this sample, this clone turned up once. The CDR3 sequence: CASSAGHTGVGGYTF. The CDR3 DNA follows: TGTGCCAGCAGTGCCGGCCACACAGGGGTCGGCGGCTACACCTTC. This chain uses TRBV6-4 with TRBJ1-2; TRBD1 aligns across 7 bases. V trimming: 4 bases; J trimming: 8 bases; junction bases outside the gene matches: 13. Germline loops: CDR1 MRHNA, CDR2 SNTAGT. The CDR3 loop spans 15 amino acids.

This chain joins TRBV4-2 and TRBJ1-6; the D gene is possibly TRBD1 (5 bases). Between the trimmed V and J ends, which lost 2 bases and 17 bases, there was a span of 13 bases. The CDR3 is 12 amino acids. Germline V gene sequence: CDR1 LGHNA, CDR2 YNFKEQ. CDR3 sequence reads: CASSQTAGVFHF. The CDR3 bases are TGTGCCAGCAGCCAAACGGCGGGGGTCTTCCACTTT.

This rearrangement joins TRBV6-5 to TRBJ2-3; 9 nucleotides agree with TRBD2. Germline V gene sequence: CDR1 MNHEY, CDR2 SVGAGI. The CDR3 spans 16 residues. V dropped 0 bases and J dropped 7; count of bases not matched to a gene: 8. CDR3 coding DNA: TGTGCCAGCAGTTACTCGATTAGCGGGAGTCGTAATACGCAGTATTTT. This gives the protein CASSYSISGSRNTQYF.

The chain combines TRBV5-5 with TRBJ2-4, with a tentative D call TRBD2 (6 bases). Germline V gives CDR1 SGHKS, CDR2 YYEKEE (reference sequence). CDR3 length: 15 residues. With 4 bases removed from V and 7 bases from J, the gap between germline ends came to 18 bases. CDR3 DNA sequence: TGTGCCAGCAGCCGGGGAGGAGGGGCCCGCAACATTCAGTACTTC. Translated, it gives CASSRGGGARNIQYF.

The gene calls are TRBV9 and TRBJ2-3; tentatively, D is TRBD2 (5 bases). Germline V gene sequence: CDR1 SGDLS, CDR2 YYNGEE. Trimming cost V 0 bases and J 4 bases, with 12 bases left between them. This CDR3 is 15 amino acids long. CDR3: CASSVVGGSSDTQYF. Written as DNA, the CDR3 is TGTGCCAGCAGCGTAGTAGGTGGGAGTTCAGATACGCAGTATTTT.

The J gene is TRBJ2-3, the V gene TRBV6-1; TRBD2 agrees at 12 bases. CDR3 size: 19 residues. Losses at the gene ends were 0 bases for V and 5 bases for J; bases not matched to a gene: 12. Germline V gene sequence: CDR1 MNHNS, CDR2 SASEGT. The chain's CDR3 is CASSEAQRLAGEEEDTQYF. CDR3 nucleotide sequence: TGTGCCAGCAGTGAAGCGCAAAGACTAGCGGGAGAAGAGGAAGATACGCAGTATTTT.

The chain links TRBV19 to TRBJ2-7, with D possibly matching TRBD1 (5 bases). The CDR3 spans 17 residues. Trimming shortened V by 4 bases and J by 0 bases, and 19 bases separated the two germline ends. Germline loops: CDR1 LNHDA, CDR2 SQIVND (reference sequence). The CDR3 region has the DNA TGTGCCAGTAGTACAAGATTACAACAGGTTAACTCCTACGAGCAGTACTTC. Translated, it gives CASSTRLQQVNSYEQYF. Filled out from reference TRBV19 and TRBJ2-7, the complete variable domain reads DGGITQSPKYLFRKEGQNVTLSCEQNLNHDAMYWYRQDPGQGLRLIYYSQIVNDFQKGDIAEGYSVSREKKESFPLTVTSAQKNPTAFYLCASSTRLQQVNSYEQYFGPGTRLTVT.

The genes are TRBV7-9 and TRBJ2-5; D is unclear. The CDR3 covers 12 residues. With 1 base removed from V and 3 bases from J, the gap between germline ends came to 3 bases. Looked up from germline, CDR1 is SEHNR and CDR2 is FQNEAQ (reference sequence). This chain's CDR3 is CASSLDKETQYF. The DNA for the CDR3 is TGTGCCAGCAGCTTAGACAAAGAGACCCAGTACTTC.

V usage is TRBV19 and J usage is TRBJ2-2, with 8 bases identical to TRBD1. V lost 3 bases, J lost 4 bases, and 7 bases stayed unmatched. The CDR3 spans 16 residues. In germline, CDR1 is LNHDA, CDR2 SQIVND (reference sequence). This CDR3 reads CASSMKAGGLTGELFF. In DNA form, the CDR3 reads TGTGCCAGTAGTATGAAAGCAGGGGGCCTCACCGGGGAGCTGTTTTTT.

This clone was seen a handful of times. The J gene is TRBJ1-6, the V gene TRBV20-1; possible D gene TRBD1, 6 bases. The CDR3 is 15 amino acids. Germline CDR1 is DFQATT and CDR2 is SNEGSKA (reference sequence). Trimming took 3 bases from V and 10 from J, leaving 19 bases between them. The CDR3 protein is CSASQGPFSGSPLHF. CDR3 coding DNA: TGCAGTGCTAGTCAGGGGCCCTTTTCGGGCTCACCCCTCCACTTT.

The genes are TRBV6-6 and TRBJ2-7; 9 bases line up with TRBD2. This CDR3 spans 13 amino acids. J was trimmed by 5 bases and V by 4 bases; bases with no gene match: 3. Germline CDR1 is MNHNY and CDR2 is SVGAGI (reference sequence). The DNA of the CDR3 is TGTGCCAGCAGTTCAGCGGGAGGTCACGAGCAGTACTTC. Translation: CASSSAGGHEQYF.

This sequence joins TRBV10-3 and TRBJ2-3, with D possibly TRBD1 on 6 matching bases. The CDR3 has 13 amino acids. CDR1 is ENHRY, CDR2 SYGVKD, per germline. The ends were cut back, 8 bases at V and 1 base at J, with 10 bases in the middle. For the CDR3, the DNA is TGTGCCATCTCGCCAGGGGGCACAGATACGCAGTATTTT. Its protein is CAISPGGTDTQYF.

The genes are TRBV7-3 and TRBJ2-3, with unresolved D. V lost 3 bases to trimming and J lost 0 bases, with 13 bases between them. Germline V gene lookup returns CDR1 SGHTA and CDR2 FQGTGA. The CDR3 length is 16 residues. DNA for the CDR3: TGTGCCAGCAGCTTGTTGGGTGGAGCTAGCACAGATACGCAGTATTTT. Translated, it gives CASSLLGGASTDTQYF.

As regards this clone: Germline and junction disagree at one end, which may indicate a read error. Distinct nucleotide sequences in the sample also encode this CDR3. The chain recombines TRBV19 with TRBJ1-2; tentative D call: TRBD1 (6 bases). Germline lookup yields CDR1 LNHDA and CDR2 SQIVND (reference sequence). This CDR3 comprises 13 residues. CDR3 in DNA: TGTGCCTCCACAAGCACAGGGAGCGCTGGCTACACTTTC. Residues: CASTSTGSAGYTF.

V gene TRBV6-5 combines with J gene TRBJ2-1, with 14 bases identical to TRBD2. There are 15 residues in the CDR3. Trimming took 6 bases from V and 9 from J; bases not matched to a gene: 7. Germline V gene data show CDR1 as MNHEY and CDR2 as SVGAGI. CDR3: CASSPGTSGRSEQFF. The CDR3 region has the DNA TGTGCCAGCAGCCCCGGGACTAGCGGGAGATCTGAGCAGTTCTTC.